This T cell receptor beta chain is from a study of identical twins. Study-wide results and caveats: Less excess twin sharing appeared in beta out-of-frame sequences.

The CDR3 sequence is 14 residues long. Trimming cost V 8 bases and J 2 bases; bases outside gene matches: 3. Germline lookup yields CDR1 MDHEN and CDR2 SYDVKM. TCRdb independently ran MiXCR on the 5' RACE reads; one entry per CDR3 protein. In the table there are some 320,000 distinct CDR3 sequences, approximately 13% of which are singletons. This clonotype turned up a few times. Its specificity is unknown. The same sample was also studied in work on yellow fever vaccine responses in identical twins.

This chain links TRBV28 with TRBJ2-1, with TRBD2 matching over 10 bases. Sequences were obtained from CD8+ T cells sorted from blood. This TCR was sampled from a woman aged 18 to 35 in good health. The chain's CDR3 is CASCSGGAYNEQFF. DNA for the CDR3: TGTGCCAGCTGCAGCGGGGGGGCCTACAATGAGCAGTTCTTC. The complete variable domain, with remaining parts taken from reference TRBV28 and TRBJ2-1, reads DVKVTQSSRYLVKRTGEKVFLECVQDMDHENMFWYRQDPGLGLRLIYFSYDVKMKEKGDIPEGYSVSREKKERFSLILESASTNQTSMYLCASCSGGAYNEQFFGPGTRLTVL.